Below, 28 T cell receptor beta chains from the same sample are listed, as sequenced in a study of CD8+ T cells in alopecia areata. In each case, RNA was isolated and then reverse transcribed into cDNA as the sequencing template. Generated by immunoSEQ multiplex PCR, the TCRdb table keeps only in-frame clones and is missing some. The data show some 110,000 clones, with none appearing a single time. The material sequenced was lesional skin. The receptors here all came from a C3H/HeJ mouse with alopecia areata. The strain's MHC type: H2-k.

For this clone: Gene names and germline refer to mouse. The CDR3 bases that were read are TGTGCTAGCAGATACAGGGCCGGG. This translates into CASRYRAG. The full CDR3 sequence reads CASRYRAGQLYF. The V gene is TRBV17, the J gene TRBJ2-2; D is possibly TRBD1 (6 bases). The read terminates 4 residues ahead of where the CDR3 ends, so the germline J gene completes it. Germline assignment: CDR1 MNHDT and CDR2 YYDKIL. Trimming took 6 bases from V and 6 from J, leaving 8 bases between them. This CDR3 contains 12 residues. Filled out from reference TRBV17 and TRBJ2-2, the complete variable domain reads DTTVKQNPRYKLARVGKPVNLICSQTMNHDTMYWYQKKPNQAPKLLLFYYDKILNREADTFEKFQSSRPNNSFCSLYIGSAGLEYSAMYLCASRYRAGQLYFGEGSKLTVL.

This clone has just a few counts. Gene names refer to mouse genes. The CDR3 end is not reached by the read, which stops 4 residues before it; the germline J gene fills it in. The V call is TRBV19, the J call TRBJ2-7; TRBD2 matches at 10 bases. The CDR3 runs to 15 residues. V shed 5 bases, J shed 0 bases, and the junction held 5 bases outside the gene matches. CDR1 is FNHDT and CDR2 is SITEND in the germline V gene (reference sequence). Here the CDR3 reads CASSQDWGFSYEQYF. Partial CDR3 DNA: TGTGCCAGCAGCCAGGACTGGGGGTTCTCCTAT.

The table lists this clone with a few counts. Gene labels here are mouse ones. The DNA read from the CDR3 is TGTGCCTGGGGGGCTGGTGCAGAA. It encodes CAWGAGAE. The full CDR3 protein reads CAWGAGAETLYF. This sequence joins TRBV14 and TRBJ2-3; the D gene is possibly TRBD2 (7 bases). From the germline J gene comes the end of the CDR3, since the read stops 4 residues before it. Trimming shortened V by 10 bases and J by 1 base, and 10 bases separated the two germline ends. CDR1 and CDR2 from the germline V gene are SGHDT and FRDEAV. The length of the CDR3 is 12 residues.

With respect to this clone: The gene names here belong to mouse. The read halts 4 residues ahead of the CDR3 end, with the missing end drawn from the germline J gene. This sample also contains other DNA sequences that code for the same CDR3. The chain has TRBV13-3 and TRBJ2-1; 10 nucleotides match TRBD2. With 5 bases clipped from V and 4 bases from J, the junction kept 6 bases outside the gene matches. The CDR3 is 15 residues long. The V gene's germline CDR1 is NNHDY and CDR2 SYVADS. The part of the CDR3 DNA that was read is TGTGCCAGCAGGCTGGGGGGGCGCGATTATGCT. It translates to CASRLGGRDYA. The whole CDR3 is CASRLGGRDYAEQFF.

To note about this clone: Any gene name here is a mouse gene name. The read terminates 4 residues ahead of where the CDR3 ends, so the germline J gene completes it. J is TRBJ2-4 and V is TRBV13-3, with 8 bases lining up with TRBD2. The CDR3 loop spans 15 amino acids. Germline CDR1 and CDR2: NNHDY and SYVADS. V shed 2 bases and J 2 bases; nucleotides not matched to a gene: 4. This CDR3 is CASSDLGGFQNTLYF. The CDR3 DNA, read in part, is TGTGCCAGCAGTGACCTGGGGGGTTTTCAAAAC.

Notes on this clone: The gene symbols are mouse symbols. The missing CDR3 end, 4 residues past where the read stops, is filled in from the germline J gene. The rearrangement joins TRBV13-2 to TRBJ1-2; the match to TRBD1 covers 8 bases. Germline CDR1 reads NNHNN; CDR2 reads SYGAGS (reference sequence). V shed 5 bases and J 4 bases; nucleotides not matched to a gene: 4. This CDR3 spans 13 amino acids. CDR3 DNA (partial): TGTGCCAGCGGGGACAGGGAGGGCTCC. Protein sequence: CASGDREGS. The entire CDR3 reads CASGDREGSDYTF.

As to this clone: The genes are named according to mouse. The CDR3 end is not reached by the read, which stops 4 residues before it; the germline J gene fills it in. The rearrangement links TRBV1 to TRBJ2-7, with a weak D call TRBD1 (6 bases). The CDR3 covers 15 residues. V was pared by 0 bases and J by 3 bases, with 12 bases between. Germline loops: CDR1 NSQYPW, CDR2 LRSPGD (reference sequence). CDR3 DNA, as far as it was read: TGCACCTGCAGTGCAGATCCCGGACAGTACTAT. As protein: CTCSADPGQYY. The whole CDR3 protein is CTCSADPGQYYEQYF.

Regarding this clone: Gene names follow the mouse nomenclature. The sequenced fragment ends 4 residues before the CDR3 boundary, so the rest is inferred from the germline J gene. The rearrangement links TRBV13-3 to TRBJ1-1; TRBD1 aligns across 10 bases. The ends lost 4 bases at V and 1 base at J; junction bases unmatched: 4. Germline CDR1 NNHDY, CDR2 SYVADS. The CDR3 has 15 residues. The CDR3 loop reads CASSLRDRGNTEVFF. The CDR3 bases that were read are TGTGCCAGCAGTCTCCGGGACAGGGGAAACACA.

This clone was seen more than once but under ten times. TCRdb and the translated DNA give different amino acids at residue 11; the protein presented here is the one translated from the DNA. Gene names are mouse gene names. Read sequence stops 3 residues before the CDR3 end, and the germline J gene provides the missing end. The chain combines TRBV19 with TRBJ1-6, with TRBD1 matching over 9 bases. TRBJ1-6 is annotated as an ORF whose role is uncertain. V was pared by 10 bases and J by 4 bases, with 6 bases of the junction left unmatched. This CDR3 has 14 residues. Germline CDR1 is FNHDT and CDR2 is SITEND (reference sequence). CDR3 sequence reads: CAAGTGSYNSPLYF. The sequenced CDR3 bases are TGTGCCGCAGGGACAGGGAGTTATAATTCGCCC.

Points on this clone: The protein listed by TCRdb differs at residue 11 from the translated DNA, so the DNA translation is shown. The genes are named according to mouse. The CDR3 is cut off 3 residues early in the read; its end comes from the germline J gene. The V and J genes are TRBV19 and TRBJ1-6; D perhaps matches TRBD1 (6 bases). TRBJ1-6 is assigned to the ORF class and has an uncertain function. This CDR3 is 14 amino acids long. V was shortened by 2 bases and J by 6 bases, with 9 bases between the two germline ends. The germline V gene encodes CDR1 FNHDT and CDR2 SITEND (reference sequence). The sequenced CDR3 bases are TGTGCCAGCAGTATCAGGGGTCTTAATTCGCCC. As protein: CASSIRGLNSP. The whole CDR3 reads CASSIRGLNSPLYF.

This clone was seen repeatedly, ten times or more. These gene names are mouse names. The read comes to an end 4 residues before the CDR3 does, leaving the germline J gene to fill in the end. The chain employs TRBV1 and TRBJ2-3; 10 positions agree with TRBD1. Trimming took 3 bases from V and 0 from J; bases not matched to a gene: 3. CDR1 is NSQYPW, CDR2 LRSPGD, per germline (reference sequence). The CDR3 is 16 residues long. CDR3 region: CTCSAGQGRSAETLYF. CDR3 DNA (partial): TGCACCTGCAGTGCGGGACAGGGGAGAAGTGCAGAA.

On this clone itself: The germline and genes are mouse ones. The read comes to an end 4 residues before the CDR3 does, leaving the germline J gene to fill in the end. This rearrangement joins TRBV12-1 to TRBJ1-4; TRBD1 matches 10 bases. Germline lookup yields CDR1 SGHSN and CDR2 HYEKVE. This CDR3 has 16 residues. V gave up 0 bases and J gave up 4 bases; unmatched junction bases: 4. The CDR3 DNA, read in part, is TGTGCCAGCTCTCTCGACGGGGACAGGGGCAACGAA. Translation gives CASSLDGDRGNE. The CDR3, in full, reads CASSLDGDRGNERLFF.

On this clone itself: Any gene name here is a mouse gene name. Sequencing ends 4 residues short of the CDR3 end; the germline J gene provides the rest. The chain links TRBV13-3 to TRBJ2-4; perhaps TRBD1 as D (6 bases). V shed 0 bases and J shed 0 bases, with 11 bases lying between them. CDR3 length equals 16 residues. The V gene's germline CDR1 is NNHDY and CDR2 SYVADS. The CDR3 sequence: CASSDAPGQSQNTLYF. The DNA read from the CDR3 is TGTGCCAGCAGTGATGCTCCGGGACAAAGTCAAAAC.

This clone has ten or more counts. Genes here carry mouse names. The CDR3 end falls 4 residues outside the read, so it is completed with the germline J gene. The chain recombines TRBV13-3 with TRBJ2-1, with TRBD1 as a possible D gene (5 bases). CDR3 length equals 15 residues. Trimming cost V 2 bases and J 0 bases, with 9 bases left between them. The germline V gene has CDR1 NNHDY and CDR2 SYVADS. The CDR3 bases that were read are TGTGCCAGCAGTGAATCAGGGATTAACTATGCT. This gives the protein CASSESGINYA. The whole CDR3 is CASSESGINYAEQFF.

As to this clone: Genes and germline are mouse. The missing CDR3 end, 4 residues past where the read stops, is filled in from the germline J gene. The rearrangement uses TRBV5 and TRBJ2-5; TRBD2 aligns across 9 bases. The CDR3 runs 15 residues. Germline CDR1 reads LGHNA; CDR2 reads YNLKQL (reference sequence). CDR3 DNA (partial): TGTGCCAGCAGCCACCCAGACTGGGGGAAAGAC. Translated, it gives CASSHPDWGKD. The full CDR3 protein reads CASSHPDWGKDTQYF.

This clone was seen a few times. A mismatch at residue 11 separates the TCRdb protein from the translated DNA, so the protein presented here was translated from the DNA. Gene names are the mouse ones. CDR3 region: CASKDRGLGNTLYF. The CDR3 bases that were read are TGTGCCAGCAAGGACAGGGGGCTTGGAAATACG. The gene calls are TRBV19 and TRBJ1-3; 11 bases match TRBD1. The read terminates 3 residues before the CDR3 end, so the remaining end is supplied by the germline J gene. CDR1 and CDR2 from the germline V gene are FNHDT and SITEND (reference sequence). Trimming took 6 bases from V and 3 from J; bases not matched to a gene: 2. This CDR3 comprises 14 residues.

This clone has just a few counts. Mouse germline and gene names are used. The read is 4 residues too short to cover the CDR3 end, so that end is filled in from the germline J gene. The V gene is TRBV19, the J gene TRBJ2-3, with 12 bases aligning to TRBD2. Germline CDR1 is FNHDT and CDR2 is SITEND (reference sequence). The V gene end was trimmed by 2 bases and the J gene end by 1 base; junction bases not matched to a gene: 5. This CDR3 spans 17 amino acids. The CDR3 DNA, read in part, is TGTGCCAGCAGTATCCCCGACTGGGGGGGCGGTGCAGAA. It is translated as CASSIPDWGGGAE. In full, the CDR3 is CASSIPDWGGGAETLYF.

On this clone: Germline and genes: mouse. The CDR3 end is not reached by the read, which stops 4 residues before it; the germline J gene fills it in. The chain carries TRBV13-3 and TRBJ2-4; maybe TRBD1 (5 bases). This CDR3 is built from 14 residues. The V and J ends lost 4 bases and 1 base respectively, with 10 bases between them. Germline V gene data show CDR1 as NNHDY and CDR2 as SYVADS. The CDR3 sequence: CASSNLTGQNTLYF. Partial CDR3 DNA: TGTGCCAGCAGTAACTTGACAGGTCAAAAC.

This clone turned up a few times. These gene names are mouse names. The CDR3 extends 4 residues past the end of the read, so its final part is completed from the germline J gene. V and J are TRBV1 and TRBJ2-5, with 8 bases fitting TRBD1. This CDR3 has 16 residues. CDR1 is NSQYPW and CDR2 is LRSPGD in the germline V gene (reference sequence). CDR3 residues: CTCSADYQGARDTQYF. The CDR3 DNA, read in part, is TGCACCTGCAGTGCAGATTACCAGGGGGCGCGGGAC. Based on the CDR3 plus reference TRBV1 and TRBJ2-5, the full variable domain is VTLLEQNPRWRLVPRGQAVNLRCILKNSQYPWMSWYQQDLQKQLQWLFTLRSPGDKEVKSLPGADYLATRVTDTELRLQVANMSQGRTLYCTCSADYQGARDTQYFGPGTRLLVL.

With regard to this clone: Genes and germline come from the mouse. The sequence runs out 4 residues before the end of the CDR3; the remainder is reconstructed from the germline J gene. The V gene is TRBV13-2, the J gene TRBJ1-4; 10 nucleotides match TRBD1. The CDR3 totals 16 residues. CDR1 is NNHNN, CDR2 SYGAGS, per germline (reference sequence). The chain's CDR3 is CASGAPRDRGAERLFF. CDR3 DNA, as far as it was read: TGTGCCAGCGGTGCCCCCCGGGACAGGGGAGCCGAA.

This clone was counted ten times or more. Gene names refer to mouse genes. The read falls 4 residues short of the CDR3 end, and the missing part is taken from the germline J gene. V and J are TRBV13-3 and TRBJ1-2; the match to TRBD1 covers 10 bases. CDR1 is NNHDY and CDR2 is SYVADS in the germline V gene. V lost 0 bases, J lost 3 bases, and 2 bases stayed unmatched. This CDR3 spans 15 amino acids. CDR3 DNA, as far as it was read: TGTGCCAGCAGTGATGGGACAGGGGGTTACTCC. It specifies CASSDGTGGYS. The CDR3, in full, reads CASSDGTGGYSDYTF.

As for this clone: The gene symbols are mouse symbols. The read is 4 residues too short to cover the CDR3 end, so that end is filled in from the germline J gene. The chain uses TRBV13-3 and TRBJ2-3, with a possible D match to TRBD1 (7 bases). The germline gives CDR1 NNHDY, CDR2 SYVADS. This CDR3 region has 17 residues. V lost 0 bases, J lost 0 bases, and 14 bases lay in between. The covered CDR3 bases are TGTGCCAGCAGTGATGCAGGGGCAGGGGGGAGTGCAGAA. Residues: CASSDAGAGGSAE. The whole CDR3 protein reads CASSDAGAGGSAETLYF.

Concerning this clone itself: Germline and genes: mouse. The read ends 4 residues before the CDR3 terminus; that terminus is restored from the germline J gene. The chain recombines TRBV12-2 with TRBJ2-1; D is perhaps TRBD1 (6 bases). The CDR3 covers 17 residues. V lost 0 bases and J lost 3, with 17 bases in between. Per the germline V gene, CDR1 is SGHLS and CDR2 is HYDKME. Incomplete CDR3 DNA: TGTGCCAGCTCTCTCATCCCAGGGGAGGATGGCTATGCT. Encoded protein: CASSLIPGEDGYA. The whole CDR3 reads CASSLIPGEDGYAEQFF.

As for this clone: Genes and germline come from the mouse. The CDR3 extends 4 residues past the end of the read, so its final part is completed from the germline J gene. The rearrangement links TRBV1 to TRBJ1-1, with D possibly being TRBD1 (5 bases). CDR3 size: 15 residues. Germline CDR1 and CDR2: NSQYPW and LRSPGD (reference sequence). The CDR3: CTCSGPPGGVGEVFF. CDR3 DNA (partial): TGCACCTGCAGTGGCCCCCCGGGGGGGGTGGGA.

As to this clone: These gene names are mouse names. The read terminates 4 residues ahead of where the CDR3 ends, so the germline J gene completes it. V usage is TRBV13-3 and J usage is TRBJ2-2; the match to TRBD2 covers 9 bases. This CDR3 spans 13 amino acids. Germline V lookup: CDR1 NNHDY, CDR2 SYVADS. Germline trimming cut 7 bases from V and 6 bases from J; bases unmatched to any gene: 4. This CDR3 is CASLTGGSGQLYF. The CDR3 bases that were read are TGTGCCAGCCTCACTGGGGGGTCCGGG.

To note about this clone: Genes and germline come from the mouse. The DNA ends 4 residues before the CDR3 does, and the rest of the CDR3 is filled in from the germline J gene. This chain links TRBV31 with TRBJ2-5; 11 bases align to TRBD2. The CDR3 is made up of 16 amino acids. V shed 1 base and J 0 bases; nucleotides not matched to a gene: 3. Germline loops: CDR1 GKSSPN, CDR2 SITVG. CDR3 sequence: CAWSPDWGGNQDTQYF. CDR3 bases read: TGTGCCTGGAGTCCCGACTGGGGGGGGAACCAAGAC.

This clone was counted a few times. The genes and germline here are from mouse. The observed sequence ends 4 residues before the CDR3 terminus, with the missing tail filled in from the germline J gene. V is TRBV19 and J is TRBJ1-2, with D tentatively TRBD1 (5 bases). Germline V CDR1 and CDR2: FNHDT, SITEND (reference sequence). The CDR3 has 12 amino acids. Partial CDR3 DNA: TGTGCCAGCAGTCCCGACAGAAGC. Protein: CASSPDRS. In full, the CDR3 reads CASSPDRSDYTF. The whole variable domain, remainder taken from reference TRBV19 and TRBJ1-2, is GGIITQTPKFLIGQEGQKLTLKCQQNFNHDTMYWYRQDSGKGLRLIYYSITENDLQKGDLSEGYDASREKKSSFSLTVTSAQKNEMAVFLCASSPDRSDYTFGSGTRLLVI.

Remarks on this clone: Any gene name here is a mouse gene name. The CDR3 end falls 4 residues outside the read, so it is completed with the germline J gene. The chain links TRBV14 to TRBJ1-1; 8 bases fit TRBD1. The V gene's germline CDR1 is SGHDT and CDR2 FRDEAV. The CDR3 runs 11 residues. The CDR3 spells CASIRGREVFF. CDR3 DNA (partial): TGTGCCAGCATCAGGGGGCGA.